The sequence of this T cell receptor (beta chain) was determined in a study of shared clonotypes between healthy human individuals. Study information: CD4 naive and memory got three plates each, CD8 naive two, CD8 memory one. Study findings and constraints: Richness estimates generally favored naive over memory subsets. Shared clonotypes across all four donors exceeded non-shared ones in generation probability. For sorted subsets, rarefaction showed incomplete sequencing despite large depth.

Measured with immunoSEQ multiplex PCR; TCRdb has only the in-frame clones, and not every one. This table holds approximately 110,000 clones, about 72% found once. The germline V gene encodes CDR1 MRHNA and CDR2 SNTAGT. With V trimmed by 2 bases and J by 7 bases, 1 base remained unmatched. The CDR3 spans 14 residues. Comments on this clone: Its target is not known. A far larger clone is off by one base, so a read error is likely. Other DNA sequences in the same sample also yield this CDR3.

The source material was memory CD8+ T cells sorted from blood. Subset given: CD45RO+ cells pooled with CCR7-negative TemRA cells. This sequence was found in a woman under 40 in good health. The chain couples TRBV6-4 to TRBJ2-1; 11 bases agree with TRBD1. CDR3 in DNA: TGTGCCAGCAGTGACGGGACAGGGGGGAATGAGCAGTTCTTC. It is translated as CASSDGTGGNEQFF.